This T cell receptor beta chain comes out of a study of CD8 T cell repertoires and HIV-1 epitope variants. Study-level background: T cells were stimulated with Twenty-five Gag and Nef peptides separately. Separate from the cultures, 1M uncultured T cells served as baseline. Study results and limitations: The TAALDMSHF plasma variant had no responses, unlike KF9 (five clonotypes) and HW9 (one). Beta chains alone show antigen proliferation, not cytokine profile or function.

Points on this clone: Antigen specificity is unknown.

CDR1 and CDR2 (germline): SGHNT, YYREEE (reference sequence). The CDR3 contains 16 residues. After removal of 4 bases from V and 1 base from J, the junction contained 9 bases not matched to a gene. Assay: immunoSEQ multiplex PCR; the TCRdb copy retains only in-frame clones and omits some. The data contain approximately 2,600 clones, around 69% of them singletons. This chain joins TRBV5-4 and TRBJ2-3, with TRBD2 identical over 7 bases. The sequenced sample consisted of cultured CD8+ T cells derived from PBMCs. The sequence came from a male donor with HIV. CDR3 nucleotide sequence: TGTGCCAGCAGCGGGGGAGGGACGAGGGGCACAGATACGCAGTATTTT. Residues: CASSGGGTRGTDTQYF. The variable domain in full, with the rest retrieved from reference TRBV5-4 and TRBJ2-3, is ETGVTQSPTHLIKTRGQQVTLRCSSQSGHNTVSWYQQALGQGPQFIFQYYREEENGRGNFPPRFSGLQFPNYSSELNVNALELDDSALYLCASSGGGTRGTDTQYFGPGTRLTVL.